This record looks at one T cell receptor beta chain sequence and its context. Its cognate antigen has yet to be identified. No much larger clone exists at a distance of one base, and base qualities are not known. This sample is drawn from a study of blood T cells in healthy people across ages (dated by TCRdb to between 2015 and 2017). Regarding the complete study: In model experiments, template switching captured about one uniquely barcoded TCR beta cDNA molecule for every two T cells. Using deep sequencing normalized with unique cDNA molecular identifiers, the study measured how TCR beta repertoire diversity changes with age. The donors were split into four age groups: young (average 16 years), middle-aged (39), aged (over 55) and long-lived (approximately 80). To avoid experimental bias, donors of different ages were spread randomly across the sequencing lanes. Using the same blood draw, the study looked at two additional independent replicas of 1 million unique cDNA reads for two donors, one aged 18 to 29 and the other aged 80 or older. General conclusions and limits of the study: Observed TCR beta diversity correlated strongly with the percentage of naive T cells measured by flow cytometry. Because donor CMV infection status was unknown, age-related changes in expanded clonotypes were potentially confounded. Bulk unsorted PBMC profiling prevented conclusive comparison of naive and antigen-experienced compartments. Estimates of total diversity from one million sequenced T cells were regarded as lower bounds and underestimates. Observed TCR beta diversity per million T cells fell roughly linearly with age, and a significant reduction was already apparent by age roughly 40. Compared with the aged group, the long-lived group had more naive CD4+ T cells, fewer expanded clones and increased TCR diversity, a pattern suggesting age selection.

The receptor library was made with 5' RACE. A second PCR of about 7 to 12 cycles was run with a J-beta primer mix and a sample-barcoded 5' primer. A template-switch 5' adaptor carrying 12 random nucleotides introduced a unique molecular identifier onto each TCR beta cDNA molecule. At least 3 million CDR3-containing paired-end reads were obtained from each sample. All of the RNA was converted into first-strand cDNA using the Mint cDNA synthesis kit, with a TRBC-specific oligonucleotide serving as the primer. After uracil-DNA glycosylase treatment, a first 18-cycle PCR used universal primers M1SS and BC2_uni_R on all cDNA. Per the original workflow: For normalization, 1 million high-quality reads were randomly selected from each sample, with every read carrying a distinct molecular identifier. Reads sharing molecular identifiers were discarded rather than binned into consensus sequences. CDR3 identification, clonotype clustering and error correction used MiTCR with a Q25 quality threshold and the strictest error-elimination algorithm. A nonparametric unseen species model with Euler transformation was used to estimate a lower bound on total TCR beta diversity. TCRdb trimmed the raw reads at Q25, called clones with MiXCR and kept productive beta chains. Rows are combined by CDR3 protein, so each entry shows the most common genes and DNA. The authors' filters were not applied to this entry. This sample is represented by approximately 1,700,000 distinct CDR3 sequences; 35% to 50% of them were singletons. Approximately 22% of the sample comes from the top ten.

Systemically healthy Caucasian individuals from Russia, around 39 in total and aged about 6 to 100 years, were included as donors. Each donor gave about 9.2 milliliters of peripheral blood, drawn into EDTA-treated Vacutainer tubes. Ficoll-Paque density-gradient centrifugation was used to isolate PBMCs, with at least 7 million per sample. Trizol reagent was used to extract total RNA from PBMCs, with at least 5 micrograms per sample. For every donor, flow cytometry on a PBMC aliquot measured the percentage of naive CD45RAhigh/CD27high T cells. The sample was blood. The receptor's source is a human donor in good health.

The encoded CDR3 is CASTPYQAGFGGYTF. The sequenced DNA: TGTGCCAGCACCCCCTACCAGGCAGGGTTTGGTGGCTACACCTTC. The chain is encoded by TRBV12-3 or TRBV12-4 joined to TRBJ1-2, with a weak D call of TRBD1 (5 bases match). Cut back by 7 bases and 7 bases, the V and J ends lie 22 bases apart. The CDR3 contains 15 residues, cysteine and phenylalanine counted. Just CDR3 DNA is preserved here, 45 bases in frame from base 1.